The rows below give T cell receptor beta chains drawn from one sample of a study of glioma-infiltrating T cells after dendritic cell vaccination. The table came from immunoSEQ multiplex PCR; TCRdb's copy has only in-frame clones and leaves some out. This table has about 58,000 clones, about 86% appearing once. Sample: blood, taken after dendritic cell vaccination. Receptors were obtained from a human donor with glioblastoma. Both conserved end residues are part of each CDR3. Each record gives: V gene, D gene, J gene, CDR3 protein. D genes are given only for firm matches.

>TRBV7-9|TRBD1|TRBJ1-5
CASSSGQAPGPQHF
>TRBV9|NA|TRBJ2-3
CASSVDSHTDTQYF
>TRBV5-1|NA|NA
CASSLGSNYEQYF
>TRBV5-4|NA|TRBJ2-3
CASRPDYSTDTQYF
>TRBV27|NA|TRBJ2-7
CASSQDSSYEQYF
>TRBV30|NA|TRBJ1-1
CAWRSTEAFF
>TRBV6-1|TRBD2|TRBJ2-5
CASSEEGTSAYEQHF
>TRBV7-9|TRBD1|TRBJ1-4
CASSWTGEWEKLFF
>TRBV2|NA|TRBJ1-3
CASNTGNSGNTIYF
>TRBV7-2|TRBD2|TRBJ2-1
CASSLARGGGGVSYNEQFF
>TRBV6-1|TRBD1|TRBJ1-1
CASLLGDRNTEAFF
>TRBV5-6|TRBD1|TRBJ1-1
CASSLRGTGSTEAFF
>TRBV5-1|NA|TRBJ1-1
CASSLVGGPNTEAFF
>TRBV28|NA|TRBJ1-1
CASSFFGRVGVTEAFF
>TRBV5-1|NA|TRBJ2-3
CASSFPSTDTQYF
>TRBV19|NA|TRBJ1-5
CASSISPVDQPQHF
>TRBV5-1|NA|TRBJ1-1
CASSLRRGLDPSAEAFF
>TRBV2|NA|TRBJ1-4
CASSEGTVGEKLFF
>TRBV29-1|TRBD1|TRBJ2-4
CSVGTGTNIQYF
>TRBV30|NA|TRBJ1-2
CAWRGVYGYTF
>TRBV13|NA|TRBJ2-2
CASSLRGSDTGELFF
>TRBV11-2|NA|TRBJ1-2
CASGAVNYGYTF
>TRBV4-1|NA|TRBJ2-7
CASSQDEGGVSYEQYF
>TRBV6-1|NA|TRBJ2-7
CASSEEVRGAGVLEQYF
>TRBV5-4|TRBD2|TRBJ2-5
CASSLDPGGRETQYF
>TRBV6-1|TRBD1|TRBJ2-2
CASRWDRVKAGELFF
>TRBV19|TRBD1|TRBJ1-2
CASRRDSYGYTF
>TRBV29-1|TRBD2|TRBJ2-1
CSVGGTSYNEQFF
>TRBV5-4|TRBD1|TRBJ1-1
CASSFETGGASEAFF
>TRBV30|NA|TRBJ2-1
CASNQGITYNEQFF
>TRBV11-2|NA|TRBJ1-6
CAPRNSPLHF
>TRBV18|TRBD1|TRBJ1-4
CASSAGQDEKLFF
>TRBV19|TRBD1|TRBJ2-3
CASSIGTGITDTQYF
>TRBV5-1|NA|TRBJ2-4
CASSTGDKNIQYF
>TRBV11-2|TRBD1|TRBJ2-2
CASRRPTGDTGELFF
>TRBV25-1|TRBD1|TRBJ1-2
CASSGTGGARGYTF
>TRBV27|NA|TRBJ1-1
CASSLSQVADTEAFF
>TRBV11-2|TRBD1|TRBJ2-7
CASSERTGTGDVEQYF
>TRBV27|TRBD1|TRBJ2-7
CASSPGTGGIEQYF
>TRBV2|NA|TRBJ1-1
CARQPRNTEAFF
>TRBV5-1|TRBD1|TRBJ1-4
CASSWNRGLNEKLFF
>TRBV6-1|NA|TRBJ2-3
CATTGTFSDTQYF
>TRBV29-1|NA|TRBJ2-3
CSVVRRDGADTQYF
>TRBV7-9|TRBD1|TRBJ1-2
CASSARDRAGLNYGYTF
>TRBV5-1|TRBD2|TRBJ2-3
CASSPTSGGTDTQYF
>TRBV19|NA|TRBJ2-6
CASSIRGEASSGANVLTF
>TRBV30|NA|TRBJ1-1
CAWSVGRGRGSPEAFF
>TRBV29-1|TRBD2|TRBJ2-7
CSGVGGRNYEQYF
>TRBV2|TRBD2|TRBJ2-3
CASRGTSGLTDTQYF
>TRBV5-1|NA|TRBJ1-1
CASSLDGQNTEAFF
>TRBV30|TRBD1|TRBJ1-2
CAWSQDRDGYTF
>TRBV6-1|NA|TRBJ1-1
CASSEGLREAFF